The rows below give T cell receptor beta chains drawn from one sample of a study of T cells after yellow fever vaccination. One entry per CDR3 protein results from TCRdb running MiXCR on the 5' RACE reads. Here the sample spans around 550,000 distinct CDR3 sequences, 19% being singletons. The sequencing here drew on PBMCs, taken 15 days after the yellow fever booster vaccination. These receptors were taken from a young man who received the YFV17D yellow fever vaccine. CDR3s include the opening cysteine and the closing phenylalanine or tryptophan. A D gene is named only where the DNA matches it firmly. Only part of the rows carry a size: once, few, many, or a class if the clone is expanded.

J: TRBJ2-1
V: TRBV28
D: -
size: few
DNA: TGTGCCACCAATAAACAGGGTTCTTACAATGAGCAGTTCTTC
CDR3: CATNKQGSYNEQFF

J: TRBJ2-1
V: TRBV20-1
D: TRBD2
size: -
DNA: TGCAGTGCTAGTGCCGGACTAGCGGTGGTCAATGAGCAGTTCTTC
CDR3: CSASAGLAVVNEQFF

J: TRBJ2-3
V: TRBV5-4
D: TRBD1
size: few
DNA: TGTGCCAGCAGCTTAAGACAGGGGCCCACAGATACGCAGTATTTT
CDR3: CASSLRQGPTDTQYF

J: TRBJ2-7
V: TRBV7-6
D: TRBD2
size: -
DNA: TGTGCCAGCAGCTACTCTAGCGGGCACTCCTACGAGCAGTACTTC
CDR3: CASSYSSGHSYEQYF

J: TRBJ2-5
V: TRBV4-3
D: TRBD2
size: -
DNA: TGCGCCAGCAGCCAAGGAGTATCCCGGACTAGCGTCGAGACCCAGTACTTC
CDR3: CASSQGVSRTSVETQYF

J: TRBJ2-7
V: TRBV29-1
D: -
size: -
DNA: TGCAGCGTTGAAAGGGAAGGGAACTCCTACGAGCAGTACTTC
CDR3: CSVEREGNSYEQYF

J: TRBJ2-2
V: TRBV20-1
D: TRBD2
size: -
DNA: TGCAGTGCTAAGGGACTAGCGGGAGCCGCGAACACCGGGGAGCTGTTTTTT
CDR3: CSAKGLAGAANTGELFF

J: TRBJ2-5
V: TRBV7-9
D: -
size: few
DNA: TGTGCCAGCAGCTTGGACACGGGACATCTAGAGACCCAGTACTTC
CDR3: CASSLDTGHLETQYF

J: TRBJ2-7
V: TRBV5-1
D: -
size: -
DNA: TGCGCCAGCAGCTACGGACTATCCTACGAGCAGTACTTC
CDR3: CASSYGLSYEQYF

J: TRBJ2-5
V: TRBV6-2/TRBV6-3
D: TRBD2
size: few
DNA: TGTGCCAGCAGTTACGCGGGAGGGGGAGAGACCCAGTACTTC
CDR3: CASSYAGGGETQYF

J: TRBJ2-7
V: TRBV18
D: TRBD1
size: few
DNA: TGTGCCAGCTCACCGCCGACAGGGAGTAGATACGAGCAGTACTTC
CDR3: CASSPPTGSRYEQYF

J: TRBJ2-7
V: TRBV2
D: -
size: few
DNA: TGTGCCAGCAACCCCGGAGGGACCCTGGACGAGCAGTACTTC
CDR3: CASNPGGTLDEQYF

J: TRBJ2-7
V: TRBV9
D: -
size: few
DNA: TGTGCCAGCAGCGTGGACGGCGGCTACGAGCAGTACTTC
CDR3: CASSVDGGYEQYF

J: TRBJ2-3
V: TRBV12-3/TRBV12-4
D: TRBD1
size: few
DNA: TGTGCCAGCAGTCCCAGACAGGGGGTGGATACGCAGTATTTT
CDR3: CASSPRQGVDTQYF

J: TRBJ2-7
V: TRBV5-1
D: -
size: -
DNA: TGCGCCAGCAGCTTCGCGGACGAACGCTACGAGCAGTACTTC
CDR3: CASSFADERYEQYF

J: TRBJ2-5
V: TRBV18
D: -
size: many
DNA: TGTGCCAGCTCACGGCTAGGGGAGACCCAGTACTTC
CDR3: CASSRLGETQYF

J: TRBJ2-1
V: TRBV14
D: -
size: few
DNA: TGTGCCAGCAGCCTCCGAGGGGGAGGCCAGCGGGAGCAGTTCTTC
CDR3: CASSLRGGGQREQFF

J: TRBJ2-3
V: TRBV18
D: TRBD2
size: many
DNA: TGTGCCAGCTCACCAAACCCTAGCGGAAGAGCGACAGATACGCAGTATTTT
CDR3: CASSPNPSGRATDTQYF

J: TRBJ2-5
V: TRBV12-5
D: -
size: few
DNA: TGTGCTAGTGGTTTGGTCGGGATATGGGAGACCCAGTACTTC
CDR3: CASGLVGIWETQYF

J: TRBJ1-2
V: TRBV10-3
D: -
size: -
DNA: TGTGCCATCAGTGAGCTTGAGAATGGCTACACCTTC
CDR3: CAISELENGYTF

J: TRBJ1-2
V: TRBV29-1
D: -
size: many
DNA: TGCAGCGTTGGTACAGACGGCTACACCTTC
CDR3: CSVGTDGYTF

J: TRBJ1-1
V: TRBV20-1
D: -
size: -
DNA: TGCAGTGCGATGGGACTCTTAGGGATGAACACTGAAGCTTTCTTT
CDR3: CSAMGLLGMNTEAFF

J: TRBJ2-1
V: TRBV30
D: -
size: -
DNA: TGTGCCTGGAGTAGAGGGGGGCCTGAGCAGTTCTTC
CDR3: CAWSRGGPEQFF